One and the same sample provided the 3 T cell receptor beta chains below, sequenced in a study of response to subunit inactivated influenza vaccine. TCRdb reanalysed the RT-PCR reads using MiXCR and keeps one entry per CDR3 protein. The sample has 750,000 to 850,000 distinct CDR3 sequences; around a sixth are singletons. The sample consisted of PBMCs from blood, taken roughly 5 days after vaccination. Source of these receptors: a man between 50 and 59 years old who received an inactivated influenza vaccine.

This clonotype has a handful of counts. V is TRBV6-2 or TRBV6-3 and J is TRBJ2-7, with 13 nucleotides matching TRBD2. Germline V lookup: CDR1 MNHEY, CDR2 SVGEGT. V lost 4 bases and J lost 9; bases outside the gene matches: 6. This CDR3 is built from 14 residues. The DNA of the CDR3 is TGTGCCAGCAGTTTCCCGGGACTAGCGGGGTCGCAGTACTTC. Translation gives CASSFPGLAGSQYF.

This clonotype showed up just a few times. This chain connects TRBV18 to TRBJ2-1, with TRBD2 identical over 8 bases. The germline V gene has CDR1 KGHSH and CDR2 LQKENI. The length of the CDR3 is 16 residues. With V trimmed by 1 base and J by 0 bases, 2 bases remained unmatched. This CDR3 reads CASSPRSGSSYNEQFF. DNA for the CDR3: TGTGCCAGCTCACCACGAAGCGGGAGCTCCTACAATGAGCAGTTCTTC.

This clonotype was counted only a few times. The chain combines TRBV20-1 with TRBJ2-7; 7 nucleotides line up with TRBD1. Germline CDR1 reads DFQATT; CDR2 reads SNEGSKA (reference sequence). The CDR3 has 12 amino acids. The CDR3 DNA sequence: TGCAGAGTTCACAGGGGTCTCGACGAGCAGTACTTC. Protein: CRVHRGLDEQYF.